This T cell receptor beta chain was observed in a study of Ad26.COV2.S vaccination and SARS-CoV-2 variants. Overall study context: In the study, Ad26.COV2.S was injected intramuscularly once, or twice 56 days apart.

Regarding the study as a whole: There was a possibility that the TCR breadth and depth analyses underestimated total T cell responses.

The method was immunoSEQ multiplex PCR; TCRdb's version includes in-frame clones alone and lacks a portion of them. The profile covers 400,000 or so clones, with less than 90% appearing a single time and 3.5% taken by the ten largest. Of note for this clone: Its specificity is not known.

The treatment is: some 20 received Ad26.COV2.S at low or high dose, single or two shots; 5 received placebo; per-sample allocation not given. Samples analyzed were those drawn on day 63 after the first vaccine or placebo injection. Donation came from an adult in Boston who was aged 18-55 years. The administered vaccine (an Ad26 vector) expressed Wuhan-strain SARS-CoV-2 spike. The V gene lost 6 bases and the J gene lost 1 base, with 7 bases spanning the gap. The CDR3 length is 14 residues. Germline loops: CDR1 MNHEY, CDR2 SMNVEV (reference sequence). The sequence came from a person aged 18-60 years who received the Ad26.COV2.S COVID-19 vaccine or a placebo. Specimen: peripheral blood, collected in a trial of Ad26.COV2.S vaccine versus placebo. V is TRBV27 and J is TRBJ1-6; D remains unclear. The CDR3 DNA is TGTGCCAGCAGGGTTGGGTCCTATAATTCACCCCTCCACTTT. Protein sequence: CASRVGSYNSPLHF.